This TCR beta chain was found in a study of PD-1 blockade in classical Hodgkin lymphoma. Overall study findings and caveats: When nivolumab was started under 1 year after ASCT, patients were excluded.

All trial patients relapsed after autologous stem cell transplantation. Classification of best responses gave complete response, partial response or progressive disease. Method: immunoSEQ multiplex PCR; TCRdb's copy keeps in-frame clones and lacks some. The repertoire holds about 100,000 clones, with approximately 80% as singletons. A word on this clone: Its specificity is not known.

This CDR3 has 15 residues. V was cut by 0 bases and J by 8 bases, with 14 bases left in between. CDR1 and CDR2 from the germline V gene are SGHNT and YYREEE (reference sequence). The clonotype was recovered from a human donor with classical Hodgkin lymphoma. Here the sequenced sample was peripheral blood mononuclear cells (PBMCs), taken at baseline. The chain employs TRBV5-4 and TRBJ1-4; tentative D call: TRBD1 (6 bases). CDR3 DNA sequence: TGTGCCAGCAGCTTGGGGGGGGCCCCGGACGAAAAACTGTTTTTT. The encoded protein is CASSLGGAPDEKLFF.